The present TCR beta chain was sequenced within a study of T cell responses to AZD1222 COVID-19 vaccine. Study-level background: Pooling was applied to second doses at about 4 or about 12 weeks. Regarding the study as a whole: Spike-specific TCR breadth and depth were elevated following two AZD1222 doses. Clonal diversity may have been underestimated in mostly white British donors.

Regarding this clone: Antigen: not known.

Assay: immunoSEQ multiplex PCR; the TCRdb copy retains only in-frame clones and omits some. The data show 85,000 to 110,000 clones, 88% seen once. Germline V gene sequence: CDR1 LGHNA, CDR2 YNFKEQ. The ends were cut back, 7 bases at V and 7 bases at J, with 13 bases in the middle. The CDR3 is 13 amino acids. The receptor's source is an adult in good health. The sequencing here drew on peripheral blood, taken on day 0 of AZD1222 vaccination. The chain employs TRBV4-2 and TRBJ2-2, with a tentative D call TRBD1 (6 bases). The CDR3 DNA reads as TGTGCCAGCACTTACAGGGAGAACGGGGAGCTGTTTTTT. Protein sequence: CASTYRENGELFF.